This TCR beta chain was retrieved from a study of blood T cell repertoires in COVID-19. About the study: COVID-19 samples from acute and convalescent phases originated in the United States, Italy and Spain. PBMCs, B-cell-depleted T cells, or T cells were the source of the cDNA or gDNA that made up the material.

Using immunoSEQ multiplex PCR, the repertoire was profiled, and TCRdb retains in-frame clones only, with some absent. The sample consists of roughly 100,000 clones, approximately 82% of them appearing once. This sequence originates from a woman of 80 years or more with acute or convalescent COVID-19. The sequencing sample was made of peripheral blood.

CDR3 in amino acids: CASRITGKGMNTEAFF. CDR3 bases: TGTGCCAGCAGAATAACAGGGAAGGGTATGAACACTGAAGCTTTCTTT. The V call is TRBV28, the J call TRBJ1-1, with D perhaps matching TRBD1 (6 bases). Trimming pared 6 bases from V and 0 bases from J, leaving 17 bases between. This CDR3 has 16 amino acids. CDR1 and CDR2 (germline): MDHEN, SYDVKM.